These 18 T cell receptor beta chains originate from one sample sequenced in a study of T-cell memory formation after mild COVID-19 (dated by TCRdb to the early 2020s). Libraries were built with 5' RACE. The data were produced on an Illumina NovaSeq 6000. TCRdb trimmed the raw reads at Q25, called clones with MiXCR and kept productive beta chains. A single entry per CDR3 protein holds the most common genes and DNA from its merged rows. The sample table lists under 250,000 distinct CDR3 sequences, roughly 9.4% of them with a count of one. The leading ten clones occupy 20% to 25% of the sample. Source material: PBMCs or a T cell subset sorted from them (not recorded which). Receptors were obtained from a man between 18 and 35 years old who had mild COVID-19 (a few samples of this study predate the infection). The sample titles of this study are shuffled in the database, so cell type and time point are left out; the donor was told from shared clones.

The chain combines TRBV20-1 with TRBJ2-5; D possibly matches TRBD1 or TRBD2 (5 bases each). The V end lost 6 bases, the J end lost 3 bases, and 14 bases lay between the germline ends. CDR3 size: 13 residues. Germline V gene lookup returns CDR1 DFQATT and CDR2 SNEGSKA (reference sequence). The CDR3 loop is CSARVRGKETQYF. The CDR3 DNA sequence: TGCAGTGCCAGGGTTCGGGGAAAAGAGACCCAGTACTTC.

V is TRBV6-6 and J is TRBJ2-5; 7 nucleotides agree with TRBD2. V lost 0 bases, J lost 1 base, and 5 bases stayed unmatched. In germline, CDR1 is MNHNY, CDR2 SVGAGI (reference sequence). The CDR3 extends over 16 amino acids. CDR3 nucleotide sequence: TGTGCCAGCAGTTACTCGAGGGAGCGGGGCCAAGAGACCCAGTACTTC. Translated: CASSYSRERGQETQYF.

The CDR3 DNA is TGCGCCAGCAGCCCGAAGGGTGGGTCATGGGCTTTCTTT. Amino acid sequence: CASSPKGGSWAFF. The chain links TRBV5-1 to TRBJ1-1; D gene uncertain. This CDR3 is 13 amino acids long. Germline CDR1 is SGHRS and CDR2 is YFSETQ. V was pared by 4 bases and J by 11 bases, with 18 bases between.

The rearrangement links TRBV20-1 to TRBJ1-1; D is unclear. The CDR3 contains 11 residues. Germline lookup yields CDR1 DFQATT and CDR2 SNEGSKA (reference sequence). For the CDR3, the DNA is TGCAGCCCCGTAGGAGAAACTGAAGCTTTCTTT. It yields the protein CSPVGETEAFF.

This clonotype has only a few counts. The chain carries TRBV7-9 and TRBJ2-2, with no clear D. The CDR3 sequence is 14 residues long. CDR1 and CDR2 (germline): SEHNR, FQNEAQ (reference sequence). Trimming took 1 base from V and 3 from J, leaving 6 bases between them. The CDR3 loop reads CASSLVLDTGELFF. The CDR3 DNA follows: TGTGCCAGCAGCTTAGTTCTCGACACCGGGGAGCTGTTTTTT.

The chain couples TRBV5-1 to TRBJ1-3; no definite D call. The CDR3 runs 15 residues. V lost 0 bases and J 2 bases, leaving 9 bases between the germline ends. Germline loops: CDR1 SGHRS, CDR2 YFSETQ. In DNA, the CDR3 is TGCGCCAGCAGCTTGGAGGGCGTGACTGGAAACACCATATATTTT. Protein: CASSLEGVTGNTIYF.

At least ten counts were recorded for this clonotype. V usage is TRBV9 and J usage is TRBJ2-5, with 8 bases identical to TRBD2. Germline V gives CDR1 SGDLS, CDR2 YYNGEE. Unmatched junction bases numbered 16, after V lost 4 bases and J lost 5 bases. The CDR3 covers 17 residues. The CDR3 loop is CASSPRSSSGGAETQYF. CDR3 coding DNA: TGTGCCAGCAGCCCCCGCTCCTCCAGCGGGGGCGCCGAGACCCAGTACTTC.

This clonotype was counted a few times. The chain combines TRBV7-2 with TRBJ1-2; maybe TRBD1 (5 bases). Trimming removed 5 bases at V and 5 bases at J, with 15 bases between. The CDR3 contains 14 residues. The germline gives CDR1 SGHTA, CDR2 FQGNSA. CDR3 coding DNA: TGTGCCAGCAGCCCCTGGGAGGGGCCTTATGGCTACACCTTC. It yields the protein CASSPWEGPYGYTF.

In its sample, this clonotype was seen a few times. This sequence joins TRBV4-3 and TRBJ2-3; maybe TRBD2 (6 bases). The V gene lost 0 bases and the J gene lost 3 bases, with 16 bases spanning the gap. The CDR3 has 17 amino acids. Per germline, CDR1 LGHNA and CDR2 YSLEER. The CDR3 DNA sequence: TGCGCCAGCAGCCAAGAGTGGGCGGGACGACCGACAGATACGCAGTATTTT. Protein: CASSQEWAGRPTDTQYF.

The chain carries TRBV11-2 and TRBJ2-7; TRBD1 is a possible D gene (6 bases). The CDR3 sequence is 15 residues long. Trimming cost V 1 base and J 2 bases, with 12 bases left between them. Germline V CDR1 and CDR2: SGHAT, FQNNGV. This chain's CDR3 is CASSLGQDSTYEQYF. The DNA for the CDR3 is TGTGCCAGCAGCTTAGGACAGGATTCGACCTACGAGCAGTACTTC.

The chain is built from TRBV21-1 and TRBJ2-1; TRBD1 is the table's D call, not checked against the DNA. TRBV21-1 is a pseudogene locus. This CDR3 is built from 15 residues. The DNA for the CDR3 is TGTGCCAGCAGCACCACAGGGGGCCTCTACAATGAGCAGTTCTTC. This encodes CASSTTGGLYNEQFF.

This sequence joins TRBV6-1 and TRBJ1-5; tentatively, D is TRBD1 (5 bases). Germline V CDR1 and CDR2: MNHNS, SASEGT. The CDR3 is 15 residues long. The V and J ends lost 3 bases and 2 bases respectively, with 11 bases between them. CDR3 sequence reads: CASSDPGGGNQPQHF. DNA of the CDR3: TGTGCCAGCAGTGACCCCGGAGGGGGCAATCAGCCCCAGCATTTT.

This clonotype has just a few counts. The chain joins TRBV5-4 to TRBJ1-1, with a possible D match to TRBD1 (6 bases). V lost 1 base and J lost 7, with 20 bases in between. CDR1 SGHNT and CDR2 YYREEE come from the germline V gene (reference sequence). This CDR3 contains 16 residues. CDR3: CASSLLTTGSGYEAFF. In DNA, the CDR3 is TGTGCCAGCAGCTTGTTAACCACAGGGTCTGGGTATGAAGCTTTCTTT. The full variable domain, its missing parts supplied by reference TRBV5-4 and TRBJ1-1, is ETGVTQSPTHLIKTRGQQVTLRCSSQSGHNTVSWYQQALGQGPQFIFQYYREEENGRGNFPPRFSGLQFPNYSSELNVNALELDDSALYLCASSLLTTGSGYEAFFGQGTRLTVV.

This chain links TRBV5-1 with TRBJ2-5; a possible D gene is TRBD2 (5 bases). The length of the CDR3 is 13 residues. Germline CDR1 reads SGHRS; CDR2 reads YFSETQ. Trimming removed 9 bases at V and 2 bases at J, with 14 bases between. The chain's CDR3 is CATAAGEQETQYF. CDR3 sequence (DNA): TGCGCCACGGCCGCGGGCGAACAAGAGACCCAGTACTTC.

The gene calls are TRBV6-5 and TRBJ2-1; D gene unclear. The V and J ends lost 4 bases and 4 bases respectively, with 8 bases between them. CDR3 length: 13 residues. Germline loops: CDR1 MNHEY, CDR2 SVGAGI. The CDR3 nucleotides read TGTGCCAGCAGTTTTACACGTTACAATGAGCAGTTCTTC. Amino acid sequence: CASSFTRYNEQFF.

This chain joins TRBV5-1 and TRBJ1-2, with D maybe TRBD1 (6 bases). Trimming took off 0 bases at V and 4 bases at J, with 10 bases between the two ends. The CDR3 is 14 residues long. Looked up from germline, CDR1 is SGHRS and CDR2 is YFSETQ. The CDR3 DNA reads TGCGCCAGCAGCTTGGCCCAACAGGGCTATGGCTACACCTTC. The encoded protein is CASSLAQQGYGYTF.

The chain employs TRBV6-2 or TRBV6-3 and TRBJ1-5, with a possible D match to TRBD1 (6 bases). The CDR3 is 14 residues long. V was trimmed by 6 bases and J by 3 bases, leaving 12 bases between them. Germline-derived CDR1 and CDR2 are MNHEY and SVGEGT. CDR3 coding DNA: TGTGCCAGCAGCGATACAGGGTACAATCAGCCCCAGCATTTT. Its translation is CASSDTGYNQPQHF.

This clonotype was seen more than once but under ten times. The chain links TRBV12-3 or TRBV12-4 to TRBJ1-3; tentative D call: TRBD1 (5 bases). Deletions cut 6 bases from V and 3 bases from J, with 18 bases between. CDR3 size: 16 residues. The CDR3 region has the DNA TGTGCCAGCAGCTCTAGTACAGGAGGTTATGGAAACACCATATATTTT. Protein: CASSSSTGGYGNTIYF.